The text below deals with one T cell receptor beta chain. Germline loops: CDR1 MNHEY, CDR2 SMNVEV (reference sequence). With V trimmed by 4 bases and J by 12 bases, 13 bases remained unmatched. CDR3 length equals 15 residues. The data were taken from a study of blood T cell repertoires in COVID-19. Overall study: Both acute and convalescent COVID-19 samples were obtained from the United States, Italy and Spain. T cells, B-cell-depleted T cells, or PBMCs supplied cDNA or gDNA.

Libraries were prepared by immunoSEQ multiplex PCR; TCRdb keeps only in-frame clonotypes and omits some of them. The table lists 300,000 to 350,000 clones, 87% of them singletons, with approximately 9.9% in the top ten. Input material: peripheral blood. The source of this sequence is a man younger than 45 with COVID-19, enrolled during active disease. The chain is built from TRBV27 and TRBJ2-7; 12 bases line up with TRBD2. The CDR3 region has the DNA TGTGCCAGCAGTTATTTGACTAGCGGGAGAGAAGAACGGTACTTC. It translates to CASSYLTSGREERYF.